This T cell receptor (beta chain) was recorded in a study of beta chain features in type 1 diabetes (dated 2018 in TCRdb). Broadly, across the study: Mean age, gender distribution, total cell number and subset yield did not differ between patients and healthy donors. A total of around 100 million sorted cells were examined across all samples, and RNA yield correlated strongly with the number of cells per subset. The study compared the TCRB repertoires of sorted circulating CD4+ T cell subsets in recently diagnosed type 1 diabetes patients with those in matched healthy donors. Whereas all 28 donors provided naive and central memory subsets, regulatory and stem cell-like memory subsets were isolated from just 8 patients and roughly eight healthy donors. The paper as a whole reports these results and caveats: PCR may preferentially amplify shorter templates, but because patient and control samples were amplified and corrected together, any resulting skew would affect both groups equally. Only small numbers of individuals were included in the HLA sub-analyses, which left unresolved whether HLA type had any influence on TCRB rearrangement. Naive, central memory and regulatory TCRB repertoires appeared to be more similar among patients than among healthy donors. In all four CD4+ subsets, TCRB CDR3 length was moderately but significantly shorter in type 1 diabetes patients. Because cDNA rather than genomic DNA was sequenced, highly expressing activated cells could have been over-represented, although no difference in activation and CD3 levels was found between groups. At VDJ recombination sites, patients with type 1 diabetes made fewer insertions and deleted more nucleotides, a pattern implying thymic rearrangement abnormalities.

All of the isolated RNA was reverse transcribed with the High Capacity cDNA Reverse Transcription Kit, so expressed TCRB transcripts were sequenced. Deep immunoSEQ sequencing was performed on naive, central memory and regulatory T cell samples, with an average of around 3.4 million total reads per sample. Sorted cells were lysed in RLT buffer and RNA was extracted with DNase-treated RNeasy Micro or Mini kits, depending on cell number. Each cell subset was processed separately to prevent cross-contamination, with patient and healthy donor samples processed together. The immunoSEQ multiplex PCR was used to amplify TCRB sequences from cDNA, yielding 87-bp fragments that span the CDR3 region. The amplicons were sequenced using the Illumina HiSeq platform. The original methods were these. Synthetic template baselines were used to correct PCR bias computationally, reads within Hamming distance 2 were collapsed together, and singletons that could not be merged were discarded. By aligning reads against IMGT, V, D and J genes, CDR3 length, and insertions or deletions at six rearrangement sites were assigned. Within each subset, clonotype counts were normalized to the number of sorted cells before true diversity and Gini coefficients were calculated with the tcR R package. The overlap coefficient, calculated on TCRB nucleotide sequences, was used to measure repertoire sharing. Out-of-frame TCRB sequences from naive cells were analyzed to stand in for the pre-selection repertoire. In TCRdb, the immuneACCESS table is reduced to in-frame sequences with V and J assigned. These tables do not hold every clone; where another copy was compared, an unresolved V gene accounts for under half, and the others remain unexplained. From that table come the V and J calls and clone size; the DNA was used to work out D and trimming. A total of 240,000 or so clones appear in this sample, under 70% of them only once. In total, the top ten clones hold around 0.05% of the sample.

Each donor gave one peripheral blood draw, roughly 0.11 L on average, collected into heparinised tubes. Naive, central memory, regulatory and stem cell-like memory CD4+ T cells were sorted on a BD FACSAria II using a panel including CD45RO, CCR7, CD25, CD127, CD95 and CD27. A purity above 95% was achieved for all sorted populations. Right away, PBMCs were isolated by Lymphoprep density gradient centrifugation and were stained directly, with no culture step. To minimize batch effects, samples were stained and sorted in pairs, one healthy donor with one patient per experiment. V loses 6 bases at its end and J loses 5 bases; junction bases beyond the gene matches: 10. Per the germline V gene (reference sequence), MNHEY is the CDR1 and SMNVEV is the CDR2. The CDR3 contains 15 residues, cysteine and phenylalanine counted. The read is trimmed to its CDR3 DNA, 45 bases read in frame from base 1. Note on this clone: Its antigen is still unknown. Per-base qualities were not stored, and no clone one base away is much larger.

The source is a man aged 25-45 years in good health. The V and J segments used are TRBV27 and TRBJ2-1, with TRBD2 identical over 7 junction bases. The sequenced material came from naive CD4+ T cells from blood. The sample's cell subset or site label, in plain terms: true naive CD4+ T cells. The sequenced DNA: TGTGCCAGCAGGCCCATGGGCGGGAGCAACAATGAGCAGTTCTTC. Translated, it gives CASRPMGGSNNEQFF.